This paragraph reports one T cell receptor beta chain. Antigen unknown. The data were taken from a study of shared clonotypes between healthy human individuals. Overall study: Three plates were used per donor for CD4 naive, three for CD4 memory, two for CD8 naive and one for CD8 memory.

General study points: It was anticipated that sequencing depth would influence how many clonotypes donors shared.

Sequencing used immunoSEQ multiplex PCR; TCRdb keeps in-frame clones, though not all of them. The top ten clones hold 0.37% of a sample with a few million clones, around 93% of them seen once. The sequence came from a man aged 18-30 years in good health. Some clones in this sample may be carry-over from other donors' samples. Material: naive CD4+ T cells from PBMCs. The sample's subset: CD45RA+ positively selected.

DNA of the CDR3: TGCGCCAGCAGCTTTGGGCCTCGAACAGGCGACTCCTACGAGCAGTACTTC. Protein product: CASSFGPRTGDSYEQYF. V is TRBV5-1 and J is TRBJ2-7; perhaps TRBD1 as D (5 bases). Trimming took off 2 bases at V and 0 bases at J, with 18 bases between the two ends. The CDR3 length is 17 residues. Per the germline V gene, CDR1 is SGHRS and CDR2 is YFSETQ.